This TCR beta chain emerged from a study of T cells in Graves' hyperthyroidism and ophthalmopathy. This clonotype has more than one count but fewer than ten. The CDR3 covers 17 residues. Germline V lookup: CDR1 LNHDA, CDR2 SQIVND (reference sequence). Between the trimmed V and J ends, which lost 5 bases and 2 bases, there was a span of 19 bases. RNA transcripts were the template for amplifying TCR beta CDR3 regions. Using the HTBI primer set, a first-round RT-PCR was run on the TCR CDR3. TCRdb processed the multiplex PCR reads anew with MiXCR; each CDR3 protein has one entry. This repertoire shows around 300,000 distinct CDR3 sequences, around 22% found once; its top ten account for roughly 60%.

The sequencing sample was made of blood. The source is a man aged 25 to 40 with Graves' ophthalmopathy. The gene calls are TRBV19 and TRBJ1-5; tentatively, D is TRBD1 (5 bases). In DNA form, the CDR3 reads TGTGCCAGTAGTCCCCCGGTCGGGGCGGCGGGCAATCAGCCCCAGCATTTT. Protein sequence: CASSPPVGAAGNQPQHF.